This T cell receptor (beta chain) is from a study of cytomegalovirus exposure and HLA in healthy donors. Primers: 60 Vbeta forward and 13 Jbeta reverse. The table came from immunoSEQ multiplex PCR; TCRdb's copy has only in-frame clones and leaves some out. This table has roughly 120,000 clones, 76% appearing once. CDR1 and CDR2 (germline): SEHNR, FQNEAQ (reference sequence). The ends lost 5 bases at V and 2 bases at J; junction bases unmatched: 13. The CDR3 is made up of 18 amino acids. Sequenced input: PBMCs. The chain combines TRBV7-9 with TRBJ2-1, with 9 bases fitting TRBD2. The sequence was obtained from a man in his fifties in good health and CMV-seronegative. CDR3: CASSPEGAGGPPYNEQFF. The CDR3 DNA is TGTGCCAGCAGCCCCGAGGGAGCGGGGGGTCCACCCTACAATGAGCAGTTCTTC. Supplemented by reference TRBV7-9 and TRBJ2-1, the full variable domain reads DTGVSQNPRHKITKRGQNVTFRCDPISEHNRLYWYRQTLGQGPEFLTYFQNEAQLEKSRLLSDRFSAERPKGSFSTLEIQRTEQGDSAMYLCASSPEGAGGPPYNEQFFGPGTRLTVL.